Given below is one T cell receptor (beta chain) in context. These data come from a study of cytomegalovirus exposure and HLA in healthy donors. Generated by immunoSEQ multiplex PCR, the TCRdb table keeps only in-frame clones and is missing some. Among 200,000 to 300,000 clones, around 91% were seen once, and the ten largest hold approximately 3.1%. CDR3 size: 15 residues. Germline V lookup: CDR1 MDHEN, CDR2 SYDVKM. V gave up 6 bases and J gave up 5 bases; unmatched junction bases: 6. Sequencing was performed on PBMCs. V usage is TRBV28 and J usage is TRBJ2-1; 11 bases agree with TRBD2. This clonotype was sampled from a young woman in good health and CMV-seronegative. CDR3 sequence: CASRDSGRADNEQFF. CDR3 sequence (DNA): TGTGCCAGCAGGGATAGCGGGAGGGCGGACAATGAGCAGTTCTTC.